Below are 25 T cell receptor beta chains sequenced from a single sample in a study of memory CD4+ T cells and cytomegalovirus serostatus. Single viable CD3+CD4+CD8-CD45RO+ cells were sorted as the memory CD4+ T cells. Using immunoSEQ multiplex PCR, the repertoire was profiled, and TCRdb retains in-frame clones only, with some absent. The repertoire has approximately 40,000 clones, roughly three quarters of them found once; the top ten carry 0.55%. Sample: memory CD4+ T cells from blood. All receptors derive from an adult in good health and CMV-seronegative.

The J gene is TRBJ2-7, the V gene TRBV5-1; possibly TRBD2 for D (6 bases). CDR3 length: 13 amino acids. The germline V gene has CDR1 SGHRS and CDR2 YFSETQ. Deletions cut 4 bases from V and 11 bases from J, with 19 bases between. CDR3 in amino acids: CASSVQVGDWKYF. The DNA for the CDR3 is TGCGCCAGCAGCGTCCAAGTTGGGGACTGGAAGTACTTC.

This sequence joins TRBV7-2 and TRBJ2-1; 11 nucleotides align to TRBD2. The length of the CDR3 is 15 residues. Per the germline V gene, CDR1 is SGHTA and CDR2 is FQGNSA. V shed 3 bases, J shed 3 bases, and the junction held 1 base outside the gene matches. The CDR3 loop is CASSFTSGGYNEQFF. The DNA of the CDR3 is TGTGCCAGCAGCTTTACTAGCGGGGGCTACAATGAGCAGTTCTTC.

This chain uses TRBV15 with TRBJ2-7, with a tentative D call TRBD2 (6 bases). The CDR3 loop spans 14 amino acids. The germline V and J ends were trimmed by 6 bases and 0 bases, with 12 bases remaining between them. CDR1 is LNHNV and CDR2 is YYDKDF in the germline V gene (reference sequence). CDR3 DNA sequence: TGTGCCACCAGTAGCGCGGGGTCCTCCTACGAGCAGTACTTC. Its translation is CATSSAGSSYEQYF.

This chain joins TRBV27 and TRBJ1-2; 7 positions match TRBD1. Germline CDR1 MNHEY, CDR2 SMNVEV (reference sequence). Trimming at V came to 3 bases and at J to 1 base, leaving 8 bases not matched to a gene. The CDR3 loop spans 16 amino acids. The CDR3 DNA follows: TGTGCCAGCAGTTTCCGGGCAAGGGACAGTAACTATGGCTACACCTTC. Amino acids: CASSFRARDSNYGYTF.

This chain links TRBV19 with TRBJ2-7; D remains ambiguous. The length of the CDR3 is 13 residues. V shed 8 bases and J shed 2 bases, with 13 bases lying between them. CDR1 and CDR2 from the germline V gene are LNHDA and SQIVND (reference sequence). The CDR3 DNA sequence: TGTGCCAGTGGTCACCGTGGGGCCTACGAGCAGTACTTC. This gives the protein CASGHRGAYEQYF.

The CDR3 sequence is CASPWAAPERYEQYF. In DNA form, the CDR3 reads TGTGCCAGCCCCTGGGCGGCACCTGAACGGTACGAGCAGTACTTC. This sequence joins TRBV5-6 and TRBJ2-7; D gene uncertain. Germline V gene sequence: CDR1 SGHDT, CDR2 YYEEEE. This CDR3 has 15 amino acids. V was cut by 7 bases and J by 4 bases, with 21 bases left in between.

This chain joins TRBV5-6 and TRBJ2-3, with 10 bases that match TRBD2. Per the germline V gene, CDR1 is SGHDT and CDR2 is YYEEEE. V shed 0 bases, J shed 7 bases, and the junction held 8 bases outside the gene matches. This CDR3 is built from 16 residues. The CDR3 is CASSLVPAGGSNTQYF. The CDR3 DNA sequence: TGTGCCAGCAGCTTGGTTCCAGCGGGGGGGAGTAATACGCAGTATTTT.

In its sample, this clone was seen once. In DNA, the CDR3 is TGTGCCAGCAGTGAAAGGGGTAGCTCCTACAATGAGCAGTTCTTC. The encoded protein is CASSERGSSYNEQFF. This chain connects TRBV2 to TRBJ2-1, with TRBD1 as a possible D gene (5 bases). Trimming pared 2 bases from V and 0 bases from J, leaving 8 bases between. The CDR3 is 15 residues long. The germline V gene encodes CDR1 SNHLY and CDR2 FYNNEI.

The chain employs TRBV5-1 and TRBJ2-5, with a weak D call TRBD1 (5 bases). The CDR3 length is 15 residues. Trimming pared 7 bases from V and 5 bases from J, leaving 21 bases between. Germline assignment: CDR1 SGHRS and CDR2 YFSETQ. CDR3 nucleotide sequence: TGCGCCAGCGGTAGCCCTGGTGGGTCAGGGGAGACCCAGTACTTC. This translates into CASGSPGGSGETQYF.

The rearrangement joins TRBV30 to TRBJ2-3, with 10 bases lining up with TRBD2. V lost 1 base to trimming and J lost 2 bases; unmatched junction nucleotides: 9. The germline CDR1 and CDR2 sequences are GTSNPN and SVGIG (reference sequence). This CDR3 region has 17 residues. CDR3 bases: TGTGCCTGGAGTGCTTGGAGCGGGGGGGCCATCACAGATACGCAGTATTTT. The encoded protein is CAWSAWSGGAITDTQYF.

The rearrangement joins TRBV18 to TRBJ2-6; D gene uncertain. Germline CDR1 and CDR2: KGHSH and LQKENI. V was clipped by 3 bases and J by 0 bases, with 9 bases between them. CDR3 length: 16 amino acids. DNA for the CDR3: TGTGCCAGCTCACCGGACCGTCGCTCTGGGGCCAACGTCCTGACTTTC. This translates into CASSPDRRSGANVLTF. Variable domain in full (rest from reference TRBV18 and TRBJ2-6): NAGVMQNPRHLVRRRGQEARLRCSPMKGHSHVYWYRQLPEEGLKFMVYLQKENIIDESGMPKERFSAEFPKEGPSILRIQQVVRGDSAAYFCASSPDRRSGANVLTFGAGSRLTVL.

The sample holds a few counts of this clone. The V call is TRBV5-6, the J call TRBJ2-1, with D perhaps matching TRBD2 (7 bases). Trimming pared 2 bases from V and 5 bases from J, leaving 14 bases between. This CDR3 has 15 residues. Germline V gene data show CDR1 as SGHDT and CDR2 as YYEEEE. This chain's CDR3 is CASSFRGAWDNEQFF. CDR3 sequence (DNA): TGTGCCAGCAGCTTTCGGGGGGCCTGGGACAATGAGCAGTTCTTC.

CDR3 protein: CALGEGGPANYGYTF. CDR3 nucleotide sequence: TGTGCCCTCGGGGAGGGAGGTCCGGCTAACTATGGCTACACCTTC. The V and J genes are TRBV28 and TRBJ1-2; D gene uncertain. Trimming pared 11 bases from V and 0 bases from J, leaving 19 bases between. The CDR3 sequence is 15 residues long. Germline V lookup: CDR1 MDHEN, CDR2 SYDVKM.

V gene TRBV2 combines with J gene TRBJ2-7, with TRBD1 as a possible D gene (6 bases). The CDR3 is 13 amino acids. Germline CDR1 and CDR2: SNHLY and FYNNEI. Trimming took off 4 bases at V and 4 bases at J, with 11 bases between the two ends. The CDR3 DNA is TGTGCCAGCAGTGGGGGGCGAGGGTACGAGCAGTACTTC. Amino acids: CASSGGRGYEQYF.

The rearrangement uses TRBV18 and TRBJ2-1, with 8 bases identical to TRBD2. Trimming took 6 bases from V and 2 from J; bases not matched to a gene: 6. The germline V gene has CDR1 KGHSH and CDR2 LQKENI. The CDR3 is 15 amino acids. The CDR3 DNA sequence: TGTGCCAGCTCCCTCAGCGGGAGTGCCTACAATGAGCAGTTCTTC. Protein product: CASSLSGSAYNEQFF.

The V and J genes are TRBV9 and TRBJ2-1; 7 bases line up with TRBD1. The V and J ends lost 0 bases and 5 bases, in that order; junction bases with no gene match: 2. Germline V CDR1 and CDR2: SGDLS, YYNGEE. The CDR3 is 14 amino acids. Here the CDR3 DNA reads TGTGCCAGCAGCGTAGAGGGACAGAACAATGAGCAGTTCTTC. Translating gives CASSVEGQNNEQFF.

In this sample, this clone turned up a few times. The chain employs TRBV2 and TRBJ1-5; a possible D gene is TRBD1 (6 bases). V lost 6 bases and J 3 bases, leaving 12 bases between the germline ends. Looked up from germline, CDR1 is SNHLY and CDR2 is FYNNEI. CDR3 length equals 14 residues. The CDR3 is CASRGDRTNQPQHF. The CDR3 nucleotides are TGTGCCAGCAGGGGAGACAGGACCAATCAGCCCCAGCATTTT.

V gene TRBV2 combines with J gene TRBJ2-7, with a tentative D call TRBD2 (5 bases). V gave up 8 bases and J gave up 3 bases, with 11 bases separating them. This CDR3 is built from 12 residues. Germline assignment: CDR1 SNHLY and CDR2 FYNNEI. The CDR3 here is CASWTGDYEQYF. DNA for the CDR3: TGTGCCAGCTGGACCGGGGACTACGAGCAGTACTTC. Based on the CDR3 plus reference TRBV2 and TRBJ2-7, the full variable domain is EPEVTQTPSHQVTQMGQEVILRCVPISNHLYFYWYRQILGQKVEFLVSFYNNEISEKSEIFDDQFSVERPDGSNFTLKIRSTKLEDSAMYFCASWTGDYEQYFGPGTRLTVT.

The rearrangement links TRBV20-1 to TRBJ1-1; weak D call: TRBD1 (5 bases). Deletions cut 0 bases from V and 13 bases from J, with 12 bases between. The CDR3 runs to 11 residues. The germline V gene encodes CDR1 DFQATT and CDR2 SNEGSKA (reference sequence). The DNA for the CDR3 is TGCAGTGCTAGAGATGCCCCGGGGGATTTCTTT. Its protein product is CSARDAPGDFF.

CDR3 amino acids: CAWSPRTAFQFRGYTF. The DNA for the CDR3 is TGTGCCTGGAGTCCCCGGACAGCCTTCCAGTTTCGTGGCTACACCTTC. V is TRBV30 and J is TRBJ1-2; D is perhaps TRBD1 (6 bases). V was clipped by 2 bases and J by 7 bases, with 23 bases between them. Germline CDR1 and CDR2: GTSNPN and SVGIG (reference sequence). This CDR3 spans 16 amino acids.

This rearrangement joins TRBV19 to TRBJ1-1; the match to TRBD1 covers 8 bases. Germline CDR1 LNHDA, CDR2 SQIVND (reference sequence). The CDR3 has 15 residues. V was pared by 6 bases and J by 4 bases, with 10 bases of the junction left unmatched. CDR3 sequence reads: CASRMIPDRGTEAFF. The DNA for the CDR3 is TGTGCCAGTAGGATGATACCCGACAGGGGCACTGAAGCTTTCTTT. The complete variable domain, with remaining parts taken from reference TRBV19 and TRBJ1-1, reads DGGITQSPKYLFRKEGQNVTLSCEQNLNHDAMYWYRQDPGQGLRLIYYSQIVNDFQKGDIAEGYSVSREKKESFPLTVTSAQKNPTAFYLCASRMIPDRGTEAFFGQGTRLTVV.

The chain has TRBV25-1 and TRBJ1-1; weak D call: TRBD1 (5 bases). V was shortened by 3 bases and J by 6 bases, with 14 bases between the two germline ends. The CDR3 loop spans 14 amino acids. Germline values: CDR1 MGHDK, CDR2 SYGVNS. CDR3 loop: CASSDPGGASEAFF. DNA of the CDR3: TGTGCCAGCAGTGATCCCGGCGGGGCGTCTGAAGCTTTCTTT.

The rearrangement joins TRBV2 to TRBJ2-7; 9 nucleotides match TRBD1. The CDR3 has 15 residues. Looked up from germline, CDR1 is SNHLY and CDR2 is FYNNEI. The J segment lost 4 bases and the V segment lost 6 bases, leaving 10 bases of the junction unmatched. The CDR3 is CASSGTGTRKYEQYF. The CDR3 region has the DNA TGTGCCAGCAGCGGGACAGGGACGCGTAAGTACGAGCAGTACTTC.

To note about this clone: One junction end does not reproduce the germline sequence, and a read error may be involved. The chain links TRBV7-7 to TRBJ2-3; 11 bases are a match to TRBD1. Per germline, CDR1 SSHAT and CDR2 FNYEAQ (reference sequence). The length of the CDR3 is 17 residues. In DNA, the CDR3 is TGTGCTAGCAGCCCCGGACAGGGGGCTTTCGGCACAGATACGCAGTATTTT. As protein: CASSPGQGAFGTDTQYF.

The V call is TRBV27, the J call TRBJ2-6, with 12 nucleotides matching TRBD1. This CDR3 comprises 21 residues. Losses at the gene ends were 1 base for V and 4 bases for J; bases not matched to a gene: 14. Germline V gene lookup returns CDR1 MNHEY and CDR2 SMNVEV (reference sequence). CDR3 protein: CASSLYRFGTGGSGGANVLTF. The CDR3 DNA is TGTGCCAGCAGTTTATATAGGTTTGGGACAGGGGGCTCCGGAGGGGCCAACGTCCTGACTTTC. Drawing the rest from reference TRBV27 and TRBJ2-6, the complete variable domain is EAQVTQNPRYLITVTGKKLTVTCSQNMNHEYMSWYRQDPGLGLRQIYYSMNVEVTDKGDVPEGYKVSRKEKRNFPLILESPSPNQTSLYFCASSLYRFGTGGSGGANVLTFGAGSRLTVL.